The present entry profiles one TCR beta chain with its context. This sample is part of a study of T cell responses to AZD1222 COVID-19 vaccine. The CDR3 length is 15 residues. The junction had 9 bases not matched to a gene; V was cut back by 4 bases and J by 8 bases. CDR1 and CDR2 from the germline V gene are LGHDT and YNNKEL (reference sequence). The repertoire was sequenced with immunoSEQ multiplex PCR; TCRdb's copy has only in-frame clones and lacks some. The table includes approximately 130,000 clones, more than 85% detected once. This chain uses TRBV3-1 (or the pseudogene TRBV3-2) with TRBJ1-4; 8 bases agree with TRBD1. The sequence came from an adult in good health. The material sequenced was peripheral blood, taken on day 0 of AZD1222 vaccination. The CDR3 region has the DNA TGTGCCAGCAGCCTTACAGGGGGGGGTGGCGAAAAACTGTTTTTT. Translating it yields CASSLTGGGGEKLFF.